The 19 T cell receptor beta chains in this list originate from one sample, sequenced in a study of blood T cell repertoires in COVID-19. Profiling relied on immunoSEQ multiplex PCR, and the TCRdb table lists in-frame clones only, not all of them. The sample contains 130,000 to 150,000 clones, less than 85% of which appear only once. The sequenced sample consisted of peripheral blood. Receptor source: a human donor in a cohort sampled during active COVID-19.

The rearrangement joins TRBV2 to TRBJ2-7; D may be TRBD1 (6 bases). This CDR3 is built from 13 residues. Germline-derived CDR1 and CDR2 are SNHLY and FYNNEI. Trimming removed 6 bases at V and 2 bases at J, with 11 bases between. CDR3 DNA: TGTGCCAGCAGCCGACAGGTAACCTACGAGCAGTACTTC. Its protein product is CASSRQVTYEQYF.

The chain links TRBV7-2 to TRBJ2-1; 10 bases are shared with TRBD2. The CDR3 totals 15 residues. Looked up from germline, CDR1 is SGHTA and CDR2 is FQGNSA. V gave up 5 bases and J gave up 4 bases; unmatched junction bases: 5. The CDR3 is CASSRSGGRYNEQFF. The CDR3, as DNA: TGTGCCAGCAGCCGTAGCGGGGGGCGTTACAATGAGCAGTTCTTC.

The chain joins TRBV3-1 (or the pseudogene TRBV3-2) to TRBJ2-5, with TRBD2 as a possible D gene (5 bases). CDR1 and CDR2 (germline): LGHDT, YNNKEL (reference sequence). The CDR3 extends over 13 amino acids. V lost 7 bases to trimming and J lost 5 bases, with 14 bases between them. The CDR3 region is CASTLASGETQYF. The DNA for the CDR3 is TGTGCCAGCACCTTAGCGAGTGGGGAGACCCAGTACTTC.

The chain has TRBV6-2 or TRBV6-3 and TRBJ2-3; TRBD2 matches at 14 bases. V was clipped by 4 bases and J by 1 base; unmatched bases: 4. Per germline, CDR1 MNHEY and CDR2 SVGEGT. The CDR3 has 17 amino acids. Written as DNA, the CDR3 is TGTGCCAGCAGTTCGCCGACTAGCGGGGGGGGCACAGATACGCAGTATTTT. This codes for CASSSPTSGGGTDTQYF.

V is TRBV20-1 and J is TRBJ1-2; 7 positions agree with TRBD1. The junction had 5 bases not matched to a gene; V was cut back by 5 bases and J by 8 bases. The germline gives CDR1 DFQATT, CDR2 SNEGSKA (reference sequence). The CDR3 extends over 11 amino acids. CDR3 bases: TGCAGTGCTTGGCGACAGGGCGGCTACACCTTC. Its protein is CSAWRQGGYTF.

This clone showed up just once. This chain uses TRBV5-4 with TRBJ2-7, with 11 bases lining up with TRBD1. The J segment lost 5 bases and the V segment lost 4 bases, leaving 5 bases of the junction unmatched. The CDR3 loop spans 14 amino acids. Germline CDR1 is SGHNT and CDR2 is YYREEE (reference sequence). CDR3: CASSTGQGANEQYF. CDR3 bases: TGTGCCAGCAGCACTGGACAGGGGGCTAACGAGCAGTACTTC.

This clone was seen only a few times. The V and J genes are TRBV7-9 and TRBJ1-4, with a weak D call TRBD1 (5 bases). V was cut by 0 bases and J by 0 bases, with 11 bases left in between. Per the germline V gene, CDR1 is SEHNR and CDR2 is FQNEAQ (reference sequence). CDR3 length: 17 residues. This chain's CDR3 is CASSLAPPGATNEKLFF. The CDR3 nucleotides are TGTGCCAGCAGCTTAGCCCCCCCGGGGGCAACTAATGAAAAACTGTTTTTT.

CDR3 in DNA: TGTGCCAGCAGTTGGGAACATGGGGACAGCCAATATCAGCCCCAGCATTTT. It specifies CASSWEHGDSQYQPQHF. The chain has TRBV6-2 or TRBV6-3 and TRBJ1-5; TRBD1 matches 7 bases. The CDR3 length is 17 residues. The V gene's germline CDR1 is MNHEY and CDR2 SVGEGT. V trimming: 4 bases; J trimming: 5 bases; junction bases outside the gene matches: 14.

The rearrangement uses TRBV11-3 and TRBJ2-2, with a possible D match to TRBD1 (5 bases). Deletions cut 7 bases from V and 4 bases from J, with 10 bases between. The CDR3 spans 13 residues. The germline CDR1 and CDR2 sequences are SGHNT and YENEEA. CDR3 in DNA: TGTGCCAGCATGGGGCCCTCCACCGGGGAGCTGTTTTTT. Amino acid sequence: CASMGPSTGELFF. Based on the CDR3 plus reference TRBV11-3 and TRBJ2-2, the full variable domain is EAGVVQSPRYKIIEKKQPVAFWCNPISGHNTLYWYLQNLGQGPELLIRYENEEAVDDSQLPKDRFSAERLKGVDSTLKIQPAELGDSAVYLCASMGPSTGELFFGEGSRLTVL.

This sequence joins TRBV3-1 (or the pseudogene TRBV3-2) and TRBJ1-3; D is possibly TRBD1 (5 bases). V gave up 0 bases and J gave up 2 bases, with 14 bases separating them. Germline V CDR1 and CDR2: LGHDT, YNNKEL (reference sequence). CDR3 length: 17 amino acids. The CDR3 loop reads CASSQDRQGYPGNTIYF. CDR3 DNA sequence: TGTGCCAGCAGCCAAGATCGCCAGGGTTACCCTGGAAACACCATATATTTT.

The rearrangement joins TRBV27 to TRBJ1-2; TRBD1 agrees at 12 bases. CDR3 length equals 15 residues. CDR1 is MNHEY and CDR2 is SMNVEV in the germline V gene (reference sequence). Trimming at V came to 8 bases and at J to 4 bases, leaving 8 bases not matched to a gene. The CDR3 spells CASGGTGGAPYGYTF. Here the CDR3 DNA reads TGTGCCAGCGGGGGGACAGGGGGCGCTCCCTATGGCTACACCTTC.

CDR3 bases: TGTGCCAGCAGCTTACTTTCGTCAGATACGCAGTATTTT. This encodes CASSLLSSDTQYF. The genes are TRBV7-9 and TRBJ2-3; D is unresolved. V lost 2 bases and J lost 4, with 7 bases in between. The CDR3 is made up of 13 amino acids. Germline V gene sequence: CDR1 SEHNR, CDR2 FQNEAQ (reference sequence). The full variable domain, its missing parts supplied by reference TRBV7-9 and TRBJ2-3, is DTGVSQNPRHKITKRGQNVTFRCDPISEHNRLYWYRQTLGQGPEFLTYFQNEAQLEKSRLLSDRFSAERPKGSFSTLEIQRTEQGDSAMYLCASSLLSSDTQYFGPGTRLTVL.

The chain has TRBV19 and TRBJ2-1, with D tentatively TRBD1 (6 bases). In germline, CDR1 is LNHDA, CDR2 SQIVND (reference sequence). CDR3 length: 14 residues. V lost 4 bases to trimming and J lost 8 bases, with 15 bases between them. The CDR3 loop reads CASSSQGYRDEQFF. The CDR3 bases are TGTGCCAGTAGTAGTCAGGGGTATAGAGATGAGCAGTTCTTC.

This chain's CDR3 is CASRAPLMRGDNEQFF. The CDR3 region has the DNA TGTGCCAGTCGTGCCCCCCTGATGCGGGGCGACAATGAGCAGTTCTTC. The J gene is TRBJ2-1, the V gene TRBV19; weak D call: TRBD2 (6 bases). CDR3 size: 16 residues. CDR1 LNHDA and CDR2 SQIVND come from the germline V gene (reference sequence). V was cut by 8 bases and J by 5 bases, with 22 bases left in between. Full variable domain (remainder filled in from reference TRBV19 and TRBJ2-1): DGGITQSPKYLFRKEGQNVTLSCEQNLNHDAMYWYRQDPGQGLRLIYYSQIVNDFQKGDIAEGYSVSREKKESFPLTVTSAQKNPTAFYLCASRAPLMRGDNEQFFGPGTRLTVL.

The CDR3 region has the DNA TGTGCCAGCAGCTTAGTTGGAGAGGACTATGGCTACACCTTC. This gives the protein CASSLVGEDYGYTF. The chain uses TRBV5-5 and TRBJ1-2; D is undetermined. V shed 2 bases and J shed 3 bases, with 11 bases lying between them. Germline V CDR1 and CDR2: SGHKS, YYEKEE (reference sequence). CDR3 length equals 14 residues. The whole variable domain, remainder taken from reference TRBV5-5 and TRBJ1-2, is DAGVTQSPTHLIKTRGQQVTLRCSPISGHKSVSWYQQVLGQGPQFIFQYYEKEERGRGNFPDRFSARQFPNYSSELNVNALLLGDSALYLCASSLVGEDYGYTFGSGTRLTVV.

This chain joins TRBV7-2 and TRBJ2-7; 7 bases match TRBD1. In germline, CDR1 is SGHTA, CDR2 FQGNSA. The CDR3 is made up of 16 amino acids. V gave up 5 bases and J gave up 3 bases; unmatched junction bases: 13. Here the CDR3 DNA reads TGTGCCAGCAGCCCACCACACAGGGGAAAGGGCTACGAGCAGTACTTC. Encoded protein: CASSPPHRGKGYEQYF.

V is TRBV6-5 and J is TRBJ2-3; 9 bases match TRBD2. V dropped 3 bases and J dropped 2; count of bases not matched to a gene: 6. This CDR3 is built from 16 residues. Germline assignment: CDR1 MNHEY and CDR2 SVGAGI. CDR3 residues: CASSYERGAATDTQYF. The CDR3 DNA reads TGTGCCAGCAGTTATGAGCGGGGGGCAGCCACAGATACGCAGTATTTT.

This chain links TRBV7-9 with TRBJ1-4; 12 nucleotides agree with TRBD1. CDR1 is SEHNR and CDR2 is FQNEAQ in the germline V gene (reference sequence). There are 16 residues in the CDR3. After removal of 5 bases from V and 3 bases from J, the junction contained 4 bases not matched to a gene. The CDR3, as DNA: TGTGCCAGCAGCACAAGGGACAGGGGGCCTAATGAAAAACTGTTTTTT. Protein: CASSTRDRGPNEKLFF.

The genes are TRBV19 and TRBJ2-3; 7 bases are a match to TRBD2. Trimming at V came to 7 bases and at J to 1 base, leaving 2 bases not matched to a gene. CDR3 length equals 13 residues. Germline CDR1 reads LNHDA; CDR2 reads SQIVND (reference sequence). The CDR3 nucleotides are TGTGCCAGTAATCTAGCGGGCACAGATACGCAGTATTTT. Protein sequence: CASNLAGTDTQYF.